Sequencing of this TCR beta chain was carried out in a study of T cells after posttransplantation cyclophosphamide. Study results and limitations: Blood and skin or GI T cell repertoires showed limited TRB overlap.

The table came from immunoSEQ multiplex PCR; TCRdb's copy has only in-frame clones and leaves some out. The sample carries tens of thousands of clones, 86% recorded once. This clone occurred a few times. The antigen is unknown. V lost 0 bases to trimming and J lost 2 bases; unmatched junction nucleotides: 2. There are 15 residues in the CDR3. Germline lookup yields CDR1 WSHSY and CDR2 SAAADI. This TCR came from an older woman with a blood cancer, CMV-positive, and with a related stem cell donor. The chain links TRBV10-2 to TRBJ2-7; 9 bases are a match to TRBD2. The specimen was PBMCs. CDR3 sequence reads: CASSESIAGAYEQYF. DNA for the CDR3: TGCGCCAGCAGTGAGTCAATAGCGGGGGCCTACGAGCAGTACTTC.